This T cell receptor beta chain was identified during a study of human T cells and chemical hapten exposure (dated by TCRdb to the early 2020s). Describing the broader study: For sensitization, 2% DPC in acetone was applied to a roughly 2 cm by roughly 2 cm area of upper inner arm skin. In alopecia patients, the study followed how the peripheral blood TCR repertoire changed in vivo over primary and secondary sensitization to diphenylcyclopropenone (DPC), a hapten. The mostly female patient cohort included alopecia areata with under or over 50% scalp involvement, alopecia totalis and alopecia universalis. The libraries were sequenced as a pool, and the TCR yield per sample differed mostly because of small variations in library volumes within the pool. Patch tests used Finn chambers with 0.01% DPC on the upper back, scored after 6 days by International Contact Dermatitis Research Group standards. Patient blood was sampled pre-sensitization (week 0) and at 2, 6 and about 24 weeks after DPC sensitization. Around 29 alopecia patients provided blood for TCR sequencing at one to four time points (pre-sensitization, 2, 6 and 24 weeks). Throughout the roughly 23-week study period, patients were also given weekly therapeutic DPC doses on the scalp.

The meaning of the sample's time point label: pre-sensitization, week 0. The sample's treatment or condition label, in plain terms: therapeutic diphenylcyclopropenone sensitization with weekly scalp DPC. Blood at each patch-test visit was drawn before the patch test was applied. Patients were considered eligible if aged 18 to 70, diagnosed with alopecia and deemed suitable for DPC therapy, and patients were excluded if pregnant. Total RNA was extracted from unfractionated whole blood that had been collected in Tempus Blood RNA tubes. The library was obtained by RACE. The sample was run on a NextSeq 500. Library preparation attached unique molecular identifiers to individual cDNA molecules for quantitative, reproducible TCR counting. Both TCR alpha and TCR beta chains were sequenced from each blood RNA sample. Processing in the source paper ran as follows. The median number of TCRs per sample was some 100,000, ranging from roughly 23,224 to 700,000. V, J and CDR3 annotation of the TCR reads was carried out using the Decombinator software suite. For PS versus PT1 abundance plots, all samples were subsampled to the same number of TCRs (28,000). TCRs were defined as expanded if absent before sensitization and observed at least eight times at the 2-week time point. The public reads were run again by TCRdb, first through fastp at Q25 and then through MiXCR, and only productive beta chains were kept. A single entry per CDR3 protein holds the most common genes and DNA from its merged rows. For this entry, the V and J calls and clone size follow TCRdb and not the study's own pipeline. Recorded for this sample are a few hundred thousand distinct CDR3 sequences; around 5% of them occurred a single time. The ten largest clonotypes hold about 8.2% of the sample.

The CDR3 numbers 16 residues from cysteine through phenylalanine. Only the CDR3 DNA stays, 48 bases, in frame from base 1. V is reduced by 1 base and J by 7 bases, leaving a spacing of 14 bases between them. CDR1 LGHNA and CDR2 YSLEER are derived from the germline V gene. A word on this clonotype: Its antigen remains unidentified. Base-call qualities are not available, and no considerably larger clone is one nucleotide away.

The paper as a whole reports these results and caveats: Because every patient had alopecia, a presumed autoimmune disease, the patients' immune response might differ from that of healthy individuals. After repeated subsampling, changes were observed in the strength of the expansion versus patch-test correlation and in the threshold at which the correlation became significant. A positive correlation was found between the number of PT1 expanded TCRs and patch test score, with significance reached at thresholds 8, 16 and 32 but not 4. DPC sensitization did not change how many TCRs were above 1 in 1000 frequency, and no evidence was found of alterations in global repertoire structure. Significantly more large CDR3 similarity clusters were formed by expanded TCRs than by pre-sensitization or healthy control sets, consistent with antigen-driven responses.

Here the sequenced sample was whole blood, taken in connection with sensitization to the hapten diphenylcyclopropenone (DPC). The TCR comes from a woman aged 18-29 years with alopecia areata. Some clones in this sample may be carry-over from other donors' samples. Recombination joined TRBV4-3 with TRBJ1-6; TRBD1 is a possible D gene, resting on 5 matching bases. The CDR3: CASSQVEGLLNSPLHF. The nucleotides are TGCGCCAGCAGCCAAGTCGAGGGACTGTTGAATTCACCCCTCCACTTT.